These 12 T cell receptor beta chains came from one sample sequenced in a study of T cell clonality in common variable immunodeficiency. TCRdb's table, derived via immunoSEQ multiplex PCR, lists solely in-frame clones and lacks some. The data list some 50,000 clones, none observed once; about 6% falls to the top ten. Sequencing was carried out using peripheral blood mononuclear cells. These TCRs come from a person between 18 and 75 years old in good health.

This clone was detected many times. At one end the junction does not follow the germline gene, possibly because of a read error. Sequencing ends 3 residues short of the CDR3 end; the germline J gene provides the rest. Other DNA sequences of this sample code for an identical CDR3. The chain recombines TRBV5-4 with TRBJ1-3; the D gene is possibly TRBD1 (5 bases). CDR1 is SGHNT and CDR2 is YYREEE in the germline V gene (reference sequence). The CDR3 is 15 residues long. The CDR3 sequence: CASSLEQASGNTIYF. The CDR3 DNA, read in part, is TGTGCCAGCAGCTTGGAACAGGCCTCTGGAAACACG.

This clone was recorded many times. Read data end 3 residues before the CDR3 end; the end is taken from the germline J gene. The chain has TRBV4-2 and TRBJ1-2, with 7 nucleotides matching TRBD1. The germline V gene has CDR1 LGHNA and CDR2 YNFKEQ. This CDR3 comprises 15 residues. The trim removed 4 bases at V and 3 bases at J, leaving 8 bases unmatched. CDR3 in amino acids: CASSRFTGEDYGYTF. The CDR3 DNA, read in part, is TGTGCCAGCAGCCGATTTACAGGGGAAGACTATGGC.

As concerns this clone: Sequencing ends 3 residues short of the CDR3 end; the germline J gene provides the rest. The chain is built from TRBV5-4 and TRBJ2-1; 13 positions match TRBD2. Germline V gene data show CDR1 as SGHNT and CDR2 as YYREEE (reference sequence). With 4 bases clipped from V and 8 bases from J, the junction kept 6 bases outside the gene matches. The CDR3 totals 15 residues. CDR3 loop: CASSVGLAGVDEQFF. The DNA read from the CDR3 is TGTGCCAGCAGCGTCGGACTAGCGGGGGTGGATGAG.

This clone was found many times. The DNA ends 3 residues before the CDR3 does, and the rest of the CDR3 is filled in from the germline J gene. The rearrangement joins TRBV5-6 to TRBJ2-7; 7 nucleotides line up with TRBD1. V lost 4 bases, J lost 6 bases, and 7 bases stayed unmatched. CDR3 length: 13 residues. Looked up from germline, CDR1 is SGHDT and CDR2 is YYEEEE. This chain's CDR3 is CASSVTTGIEQYF. CDR3 DNA, as far as it was read: TGTGCCAGCAGCGTAACGACAGGGATCGAG.

Remarks on this clone: The CDR3 end falls 3 residues outside the read, so it is completed with the germline J gene. This sequence joins TRBV2 and TRBJ1-1; unclear D gene. CDR1 is SNHLY and CDR2 is FYNNEI in the germline V gene. The CDR3 loop spans 10 amino acids. The CDR3 spells CASSDQKAFF. The sequenced CDR3 bases are TGTGCCAGCAGTGACCAGAAG.

This clone has a count of ten or more. From the germline J gene comes the end of the CDR3, since the read stops 3 residues before it. The V call is TRBV30, the J call TRBJ2-2, with no clear D. Trimming took 7 bases from V and 4 from J, leaving 22 bases between them. Germline CDR1 is GTSNPN and CDR2 is SVGIG (reference sequence). The CDR3 is 16 amino acids. The CDR3 loop is CASTSYSTQPTGELFF. The part of the CDR3 DNA that was read is TGTGCCTCCACCTCGTACAGTACCCAGCCCACCGGGGAG.

As regards this clone: Coverage ceases 3 residues before the CDR3 finishes, and the germline J gene fills in the end. The V call is TRBV7-2, the J call TRBJ1-4; D unclear. CDR1 is SGHTA, CDR2 FQGNSA, per germline. There are 15 residues in the CDR3. The sequenced part of the CDR3 DNA is TGTGCCAGCACCGCGCCCGTCACCGTTAATTCACCA. Translating gives CASTAPVTVNSP. The whole CDR3 sequence is CASTAPVTVNSPLFF.

The table lists this clone with many counts. The CDR3 is cut off 3 residues early in the read; its end comes from the germline J gene. The chain carries TRBV5-1 and TRBJ2-7; D perhaps matches TRBD1 (6 bases). Trimming left V 4 bases short and J 3 bases short, with 17 bases between. This CDR3 is built from 15 residues. The germline V gene has CDR1 SGHRS and CDR2 YFSETQ. The CDR3: CASSLDSSMFYEQYF. Incomplete CDR3 DNA: TGCGCCAGCAGCCTGGACAGCTCCATGTTCTACGAG.

This clone was counted many times. The read is 3 residues too short to cover the CDR3 end, so that end is filled in from the germline J gene. The J gene is TRBJ2-1, the V gene TRBV5-5, with 9 bases lining up with TRBD2. The CDR3 loop spans 15 amino acids. Germline V gives CDR1 SGHKS, CDR2 YYEKEE (reference sequence). Unmatched junction bases numbered 5, after V lost 0 bases and J lost 7 bases. The part of the CDR3 DNA that was read is TGTGCCAGCAGCTTGGCCGCGGGGGGGCAAAATGAG. Amino acid sequence: CASSLAAGGQNE. The CDR3 as a whole reads CASSLAAGGQNEQFF.

This clone has more than one count but fewer than ten. The CDR3 is cut off 3 residues early in the read; its end comes from the germline J gene. The V call is TRBV30, the J call TRBJ2-2; D might be TRBD2 (6 bases). This CDR3 has 21 amino acids. CDR1 GTSNPN and CDR2 SVGIG come from the germline V gene (reference sequence). The CDR3 here is CAWSVLVRLGTYTSTNEKLFF. The part of the CDR3 DNA that was read is TGTGCCTGGAGTGTACTAGTTAGGTTGGGGACTTACACCTCAACTAATGAAAAG. Based on the CDR3 plus reference TRBV30 and TRBJ2-2, the full variable domain is SQTIHQWPATLVQPVGSPLSLECTVEGTSNPNLYWYRQAAGRGLQLLFYSVGIGQISSEVPQNLSASRPQDRQFILSSKKLLLSDSGFYLCAWSVLVRLGTYTSTNEKLFFGEGSRLTVL.

This clone occurred many times. The CDR3 is cut off 3 residues early in the read; its end comes from the germline J gene. The chain joins TRBV30 to TRBJ2-7, with a weak D call TRBD1 (7 bases). The CDR3 loop spans 14 amino acids. Trimming removed 0 bases at V and 1 base at J, with 10 bases between. Germline lookup yields CDR1 GTSNPN and CDR2 SVGIG (reference sequence). CDR3: CAWSVGGQSYEQYF. Partial CDR3 DNA: TGTGCCTGGAGTGTGGGGGGACAGTCCTACGAG.

This clone was observed many times. The missing CDR3 end, 3 residues past where the read stops, is filled in from the germline J gene. The chain is built from TRBV5-1 and TRBJ1-4; 12 bases match TRBD1. The CDR3 consists of 17 residues. Unmatched junction bases numbered 7, after V lost 0 bases and J lost 7 bases. Germline-derived CDR1 and CDR2 are SGHRS and YFSETQ. CDR3 bases read: TGCGCCAGCAGCTTGGAGGCGGGACAGGGGGCGCGTGAAAAA. This translates into CASSLEAGQGAREK. The CDR3, in full, reads CASSLEAGQGAREKLFF.